This TCR beta chain was sequenced during a study of OX40 agonist ivuxolimab in advanced cancers. Study at large: Three patients had partial responses: one hepatocellular carcinoma, two cutaneous melanoma.

This CDR3 region has 13 residues. Looked up from germline, CDR1 is SQVTM and CDR2 is ANQGSEA. Trimming shortened V by 6 bases and J by 0 bases, and 11 bases separated the two germline ends. Here immunoSEQ multiplex PCR was the method, and the copy in TCRdb shows in-frame clones only, minus some. The data contain tens of thousands of clones, about nine tenths of them singletons. Sequencing used CD4+ or CD8+ T cells sorted from blood, obtained in a trial of the OX40 agonist ivuxolimab. The chain is built from TRBV29-1 and TRBJ2-5; D remains unclear. The sequence was collected from an adult with an advanced solid tumor such as melanoma, head and neck, liver or kidney cancer. The CDR3 loop reads CSVTFTDQETQYF. The DNA of the CDR3 is TGCAGCGTAACGTTCACGGACCAAGAGACCCAGTACTTC.